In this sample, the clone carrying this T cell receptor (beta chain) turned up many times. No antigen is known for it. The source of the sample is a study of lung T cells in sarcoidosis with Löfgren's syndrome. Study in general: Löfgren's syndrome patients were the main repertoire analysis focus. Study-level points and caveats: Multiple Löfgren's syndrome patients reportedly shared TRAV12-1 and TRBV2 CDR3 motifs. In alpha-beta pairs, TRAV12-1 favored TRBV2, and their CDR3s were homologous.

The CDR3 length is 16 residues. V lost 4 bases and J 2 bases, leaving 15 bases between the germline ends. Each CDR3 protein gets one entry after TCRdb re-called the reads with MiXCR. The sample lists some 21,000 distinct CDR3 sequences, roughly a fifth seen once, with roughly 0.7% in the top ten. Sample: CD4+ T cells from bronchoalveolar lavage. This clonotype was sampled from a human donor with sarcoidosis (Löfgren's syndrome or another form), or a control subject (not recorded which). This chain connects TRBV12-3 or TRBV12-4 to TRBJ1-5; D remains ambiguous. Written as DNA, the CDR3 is TGTGCCAGCAGTTATAAGGTTGGGTCCGGCAATCAGCCCCAGCATTTT. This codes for CASSYKVGSGNQPQHF.